The 20 T cell receptor beta chains listed next were all sequenced from one sample in a study of blood T cell repertoires in COVID-19. Sequencing used immunoSEQ multiplex PCR; TCRdb keeps in-frame clones, though not all of them. The profile shows about 140,000 clones, about four fifths of them singletons. The sample comprised PBMCs or T cells enriched from blood (not recorded which). These receptors were collected from a man in his forties with acute COVID-19.

The chain has TRBV7-7 and TRBJ2-2; D gene uncertain. Germline lookup yields CDR1 SSHAT and CDR2 FNYEAQ (reference sequence). The CDR3 consists of 15 residues. V dropped 0 bases and J dropped 1 base, with 6 bases sitting between them. This chain's CDR3 is CASSLARENTGELFF. The CDR3 DNA follows: TGTGCCAGCAGCTTAGCGCGAGAGAACACCGGGGAGCTGTTTTTT. Supplemented by reference TRBV7-7 and TRBJ2-2, the full variable domain reads GAGVSQSPRYKVTKRGQDVTLRCDPISSHATLYWYQQALGQGPEFLTYFNYEAQPDKSGLPSDRFSAERPEGSISTLTIQRTEQRDSAMYRCASSLARENTGELFFGEGSRLTVL.

This clone was detected a few times. The rearrangement joins TRBV7-8 to TRBJ1-3; no reliable D call. The CDR3 consists of 16 residues. Germline CDR1 is SGHVS and CDR2 is FQNEAQ. The V end was cut by 2 bases, the J end by 4 bases, with 15 bases between. The CDR3 spells CASSLNTAGAGNTIYF. The CDR3 nucleotides read TGTGCCAGCAGCTTAAATACGGCAGGCGCCGGAAACACCATATATTTT.

V usage is TRBV6-6 and J usage is TRBJ2-2; TRBD1 is a possible D gene (6 bases). The germline gives CDR1 MNHNY, CDR2 SVGAGI (reference sequence). The CDR3 consists of 16 residues. Trimming removed 5 bases from V and 4 bases from J, with 17 bases in between. The CDR3 DNA reads as TGTGCCAGCAGTCAGGGAGACAGGCGATTCACCGGGGAGCTGTTTTTT. The encoded protein is CASSQGDRRFTGELFF.

This clone was seen a single time. The chain combines TRBV29-1 with TRBJ2-7; D may be TRBD1 (6 bases). The length of the CDR3 is 12 residues. Trimming cost V 1 base and J 5 bases, with 9 bases left between them. Germline lookup yields CDR1 SQVTM and CDR2 ANQGSEA. CDR3 coding DNA: TGCAGCGTTGAAGTCTACAGGGACGAGCAGTACTTC. Residues: CSVEVYRDEQYF.

The genes are TRBV28 and TRBJ2-3; no firm D call. Germline lookup yields CDR1 MDHEN and CDR2 SYDVKM. The CDR3 is made up of 14 amino acids. V was shortened by 2 bases and J by 3 bases, with 9 bases between the two germline ends. DNA of the CDR3: TGTGCCAGCAGTTTACTCCTTTTAACAGATACGCAGTATTTT. Translation gives CASSLLLLTDTQYF.

This clone was detected only once. The chain recombines TRBV27 with TRBJ1-3; D unresolved. Germline V CDR1 and CDR2: MNHEY, SMNVEV (reference sequence). With 5 bases removed from V and 2 bases from J, the gap between germline ends came to 19 bases. The CDR3 runs 17 residues. The CDR3 reads CASSPAGRGRAGNTIYF. The CDR3 bases are TGTGCCAGCAGTCCCGCGGGTCGGGGTCGCGCTGGAAACACCATATATTTT.

In the case of this clone: Other DNA sequences in the same sample also yield this CDR3. The chain couples TRBV7-9 to TRBJ2-7; D gene uncertain. This CDR3 is 12 amino acids long. V lost 4 bases and J lost 3, with 7 bases in between. Germline V CDR1 and CDR2: SEHNR, FQNEAQ (reference sequence). CDR3 DNA sequence: TGTGCCAGCAGCTCCTCCAGCTACGAGCAGTACTTC. Residues: CASSSSSYEQYF.

The chain joins TRBV6-5 to TRBJ1-2; D is ambiguous. Germline V gives CDR1 MNHEY, CDR2 SVGAGI. The ends were cut back, 6 bases at V and 5 bases at J, with 16 bases in the middle. This CDR3 is 14 amino acids long. CDR3 in amino acids: CASRPITDSYGYTF. CDR3 nucleotide sequence: TGTGCCAGCAGGCCCATAACAGATTCTTATGGCTACACCTTC.

The J gene is TRBJ2-3, the V gene TRBV7-2; weak D call: TRBD1 (5 bases). Between the trimmed V and J ends, which lost 8 bases and 6 bases, there was a span of 12 bases. Germline V lookup: CDR1 SGHTA, CDR2 FQGNSA. The CDR3 extends over 12 amino acids. For the CDR3, the DNA is TGTGCCAGCGGGCTTTCAGGGGATACGCAGTATTTT. Its protein product is CASGLSGDTQYF.

The rearrangement uses TRBV27 and TRBJ1-3; 10 bases are shared with TRBD1. The V and J ends lost 4 bases and 4 bases, in that order; junction bases with no gene match: 4. The CDR3 is made up of 15 amino acids. The germline V gene has CDR1 MNHEY and CDR2 SMNVEV (reference sequence). CDR3 sequence (DNA): TGTGCCAGCAGTTCCCGACAGGGGGCGGGAAACACCATATATTTT. Protein sequence: CASSSRQGAGNTIYF.

This chain connects TRBV29-1 to TRBJ1-1, with D unresolved. This CDR3 is 13 amino acids long. Between the trimmed V and J ends, which lost 7 bases and 1 base, there was a span of 13 bases. Germline-derived CDR1 and CDR2 are SQVTM and ANQGSEA. CDR3 nucleotide sequence: TGCAGCGCAACGCTATCCGGGAACACTGAAGCTTTCTTT. Amino acid sequence: CSATLSGNTEAFF. Full variable domain (rest looked up from reference TRBV29-1 and TRBJ1-1): SAVISQKPSRDICQRGTSLTIQCQVDSQVTMMFWYRQQPGQSLTLIATANQGSEATYESGFVIDKFPISRPNLTFSTLTVSNMSPEDSSIYLCSATLSGNTEAFFGQGTRLTVV.

The chain employs TRBV7-2 and TRBJ1-1; possible D gene TRBD1, 5 bases. The CDR3 loop spans 16 amino acids. Germline V gene data show CDR1 as SGHTA and CDR2 as FQGNSA. The V and J ends lost 1 base and 0 bases respectively, with 12 bases between them. In nucleotides, the CDR3 is TGTGCCAGCAGCTTAGAAGGGGTCGAACTGAACACTGAAGCTTTCTTT. Translating it yields CASSLEGVELNTEAFF.

V and J are TRBV2 and TRBJ2-1; 10 bases are shared with TRBD1. Losses at the gene ends were 2 bases for V and 5 bases for J; bases not matched to a gene: 3. The CDR3 has 15 amino acids. Germline V CDR1 and CDR2: SNHLY, FYNNEI. The CDR3 DNA reads as TGTGCCAGCAGTGAACCGGGACAGGGGAACAATGAGCAGTTCTTC. Protein product: CASSEPGQGNNEQFF.

The chain couples TRBV9 to TRBJ2-1, with 12 bases lining up with TRBD2. The trim removed 6 bases at V and 10 bases at J, leaving 14 bases unmatched. Germline CDR1 is SGDLS and CDR2 is YYNGEE. This CDR3 comprises 16 residues. CDR3 bases: TGTGCCAGCACCCCGGCTGGGACTAGCGGGCTAAAGGAGCAGTTCTTC. Amino acids: CASTPAGTSGLKEQFF.

This rearrangement joins TRBV28 to TRBJ2-1; the match to TRBD1 covers 7 bases. Germline V gene data show CDR1 as MDHEN and CDR2 as SYDVKM. The V segment lost 6 bases and the J segment 6 bases; nucleotides outside the gene matches: 8. CDR3 length equals 14 residues. CDR3 DNA sequence: TGTGCCAGCAGGGTAGGGGGCTCGTCCAATGAGCAGTTCTTC. This gives the protein CASRVGGSSNEQFF.

The J gene is TRBJ2-3, the V gene TRBV6-2 or TRBV6-3; 13 bases map to TRBD2. The V and J ends lost 4 bases and 5 bases, in that order; junction bases with no gene match: 6. In germline, CDR1 is MNHEY, CDR2 SVGEGT. The CDR3 extends over 16 amino acids. CDR3 loop: CASSSTSGGQRDTQYF. CDR3 nucleotide sequence: TGTGCCAGCAGTTCGACTAGCGGGGGGCAGAGAGATACGCAGTATTTT.

The rearrangement joins TRBV7-9 to TRBJ1-1; maybe TRBD1 (5 bases). This CDR3 spans 14 amino acids. Trimming took off 7 bases at V and 2 bases at J, with 14 bases between the two ends. Germline V CDR1 and CDR2: SEHNR, FQNEAQ (reference sequence). DNA for the CDR3: TGTGCCAGCATCTTGACAGTGATTAACACTGAAGCTTTCTTT. This codes for CASILTVINTEAFF.

The DNA for the CDR3 is TGTGCCAGCAGCCCGCGTAGGGGATCGGGCACAGATACGCAGTATTTT. This encodes CASSPRRGSGTDTQYF. V gene TRBV3-1 (or the pseudogene TRBV3-2) combines with J gene TRBJ2-3; a weak D match, TRBD1 (5 bases). The CDR3 contains 16 residues. Germline V gene data show CDR1 as LGHDT and CDR2 as YNNKEL (reference sequence). V lost 4 bases to trimming and J lost 1 base, with 15 bases between them.

CDR3 in DNA: TGTGCCAGCAGCCAATTGGACTTGGGCTATGAGAACACTGAAGCTTTCTTT. Protein product: CASSQLDLGYENTEAFF. The V and J genes are TRBV14 and TRBJ1-1, with unresolved D. Germline V gives CDR1 SGHDN, CDR2 FVKESK. V dropped 2 bases and J dropped 1 base, with 17 bases sitting between them. The CDR3 has 17 residues.

This clone showed up just once. Germline is not matched at one junction end, which may reflect a read error. This chain links TRBV2 with TRBJ1-4; the D gene is possibly TRBD1 (6 bases). CDR1 is SNHLY, CDR2 FYNNEI, per germline. The CDR3 loop spans 16 amino acids. DNA of the CDR3: TGTGCCAGCTTTTGGGGCGGGGGGACAACAAATGAAAAACTGTTTTTT. Its protein product is CASFWGGGTTNEKLFF.